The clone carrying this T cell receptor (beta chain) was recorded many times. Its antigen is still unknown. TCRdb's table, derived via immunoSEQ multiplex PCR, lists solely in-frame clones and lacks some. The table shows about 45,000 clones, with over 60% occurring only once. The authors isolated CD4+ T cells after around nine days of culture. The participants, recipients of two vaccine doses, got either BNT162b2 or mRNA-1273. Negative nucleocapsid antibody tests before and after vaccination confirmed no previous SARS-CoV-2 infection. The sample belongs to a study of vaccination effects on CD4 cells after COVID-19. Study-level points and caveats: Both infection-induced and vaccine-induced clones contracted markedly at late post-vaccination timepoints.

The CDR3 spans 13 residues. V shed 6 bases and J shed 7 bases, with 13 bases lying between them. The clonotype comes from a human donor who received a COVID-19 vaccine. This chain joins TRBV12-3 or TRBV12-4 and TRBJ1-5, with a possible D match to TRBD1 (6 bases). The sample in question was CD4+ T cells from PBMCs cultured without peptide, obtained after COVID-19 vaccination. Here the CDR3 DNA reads TGTGCCAGCAGCACAGGGAACGGGCAGCCCCAGCATTTT. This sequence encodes CASSTGNGQPQHF.